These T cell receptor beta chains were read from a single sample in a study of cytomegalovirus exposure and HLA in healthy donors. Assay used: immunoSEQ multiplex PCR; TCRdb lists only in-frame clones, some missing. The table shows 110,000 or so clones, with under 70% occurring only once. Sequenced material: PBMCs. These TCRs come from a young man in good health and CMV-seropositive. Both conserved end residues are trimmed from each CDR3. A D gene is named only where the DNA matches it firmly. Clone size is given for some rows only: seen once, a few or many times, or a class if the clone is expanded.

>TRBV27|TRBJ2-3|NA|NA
ASSLGPGVSTDTQY
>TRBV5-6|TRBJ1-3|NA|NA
ASSLDRARNTIY
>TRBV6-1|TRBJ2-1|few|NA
ASRPLAYSYNEQF
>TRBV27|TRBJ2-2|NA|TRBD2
ASSFYDLRLAGGAGELF
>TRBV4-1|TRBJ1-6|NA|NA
ASSQDQGGARSYNSPLH
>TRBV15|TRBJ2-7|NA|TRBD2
ATSRDLAGGTQQY
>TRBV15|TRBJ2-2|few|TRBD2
ATSKSGGVLAGSTGELF
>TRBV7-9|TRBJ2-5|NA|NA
ASSRRETQETQY
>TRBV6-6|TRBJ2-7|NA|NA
ASSSFRGYEQY
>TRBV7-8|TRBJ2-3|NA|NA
ASGPGARSTDTQY
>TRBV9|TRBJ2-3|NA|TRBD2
ASSPDTGTSGPTDTQY
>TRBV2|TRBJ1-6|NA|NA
ASSSAGALDSPLH
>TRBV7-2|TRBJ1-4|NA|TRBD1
ASSFSGTVNEKLF
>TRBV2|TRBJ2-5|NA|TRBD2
ASSEMWTSGPGTQY
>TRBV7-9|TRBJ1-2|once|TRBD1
ASSSGTDYGYT
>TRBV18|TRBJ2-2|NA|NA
ASSPAALGTGELF
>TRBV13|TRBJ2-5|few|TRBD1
ASSHTGAGETQY
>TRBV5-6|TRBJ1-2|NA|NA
ASSRGREKYYGYT
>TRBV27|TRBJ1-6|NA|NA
ASSPTGPQAIYGNSPLH
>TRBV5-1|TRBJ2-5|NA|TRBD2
ASSLIGGGQETQY
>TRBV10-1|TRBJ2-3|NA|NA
ASSWTSTDTQY
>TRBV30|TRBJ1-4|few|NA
AWRMGQLSEKLF
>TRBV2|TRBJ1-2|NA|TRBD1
ACLRGTGKNYGYT
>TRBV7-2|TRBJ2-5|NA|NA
ASSRIGGVQETQY
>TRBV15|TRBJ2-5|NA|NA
ATSRVGGETQY
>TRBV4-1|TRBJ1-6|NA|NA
ASSQGLGRTDSPLH
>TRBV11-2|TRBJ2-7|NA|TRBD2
ASSPRGLAGKSYEQY
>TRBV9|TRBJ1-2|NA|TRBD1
ASTVLPTGAGYGYT
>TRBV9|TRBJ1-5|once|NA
ASSVGVSPGQPQH
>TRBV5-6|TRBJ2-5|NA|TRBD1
ASSPDRGRQETQY
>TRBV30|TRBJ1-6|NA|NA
AWTRQRGINNSPLH
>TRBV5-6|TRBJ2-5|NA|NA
ASSRKGRGRIAQETQY
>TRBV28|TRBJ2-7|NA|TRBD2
ASSLLTSGYTYEQY
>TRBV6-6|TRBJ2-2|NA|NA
ASSFPQISTGELF
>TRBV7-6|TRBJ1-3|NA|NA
ASSSNPPAGVSGNTIY
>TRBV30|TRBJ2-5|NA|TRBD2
AWSTLPSGGMTETQY
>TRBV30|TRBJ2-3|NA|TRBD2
ACGRGEADTQY
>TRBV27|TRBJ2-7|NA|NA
ASSIRLSYEQY
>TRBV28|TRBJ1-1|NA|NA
ASSLYGVSSGVNTEAF
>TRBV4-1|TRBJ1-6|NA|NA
ASSSQTGSSYNSPLH
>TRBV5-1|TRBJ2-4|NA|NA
ASSLVGPKNIQY